Listed below are T cell receptor beta chains from one sample, sequenced in a study of early T cells in non-severe SARS-CoV-2 infection. TCRdb re-analysed the 5' RACE reads in MiXCR, keeping a single row per CDR3 protein. The table records approximately 70,000 distinct CDR3 sequences, approximately 10% of them present only once. The sequenced sample was whole blood, obtained at baseline. These receptors all come from an adult who was a healthcare worker with PCR-confirmed SARS-CoV-2 infection or an uninfected control (not recorded which). The CDR3 runs from the conserved cysteine through the conserved F or W. D genes are given only for firm matches. Rows give clone size only sometimes, using once, few, many, or a class for an expanded clone.

j_call: TRBJ2-7
d_call: NA
clone_size: many
v_call: TRBV2
cdr3_aa: CASSESSFVQYF
cdr3_nt: TGTGCCAGCAGTGAATCCAGTTTTGTACAGTACTTC

j_call: TRBJ2-1
d_call: TRBD2
clone_size: NA
v_call: TRBV5-1
cdr3_aa: CASSFAGDEQFF
cdr3_nt: TGCGCCAGCAGCTTCGCGGGGGATGAGCAGTTCTTC

j_call: TRBJ2-5
d_call: TRBD2
clone_size: NA
v_call: TRBV27
cdr3_aa: CASSAAGLGYQETQYF
cdr3_nt: TGTGCCAGCAGTGCAGCGGGACTAGGGTACCAAGAGACCCAGTACTTC

j_call: TRBJ1-1
d_call: NA
clone_size: many
v_call: TRBV5-1
cdr3_aa: CASSLERIPNTEAFF
cdr3_nt: TGCGCCAGCAGCTTGGAGCGGATTCCGAACACTGAAGCTTTCTTT

j_call: TRBJ2-7
d_call: NA
clone_size: many
v_call: TRBV6-6
cdr3_aa: CASSYYGGLSYEQYF
cdr3_nt: TGTGCCAGCAGTTATTACGGAGGCCTCTCCTACGAGCAGTACTTC

j_call: TRBJ2-7
d_call: TRBD1
clone_size: NA
v_call: TRBV18
cdr3_aa: CASSPRQQGDEQYF
cdr3_nt: TGTGCCAGCTCACCACGTCAACAGGGGGACGAGCAGTACTTC

j_call: TRBJ1-6
d_call: NA
clone_size: many
v_call: TRBV11-2
cdr3_aa: CASSFRGRENSPLHF
cdr3_nt: TGTGCCAGCAGCTTCCGCGGCAGGGAGAATTCACCCCTCCACTTT

j_call: TRBJ2-1
d_call: NA
clone_size: few
v_call: TRBV15
cdr3_aa: CATSRYSSRDEQFF
cdr3_nt: TGTGCCACCAGCAGATATAGCAGTAGGGATGAGCAGTTCTTC

j_call: TRBJ2-4
d_call: NA
clone_size: NA
v_call: TRBV11-2
cdr3_aa: CASSPIRGAKNIQYF
cdr3_nt: TGTGCCAGCAGCCCCATCCGGGGAGCCAAAAACATTCAGTACTTC

j_call: TRBJ2-6
d_call: NA
clone_size: NA
v_call: TRBV10-3
cdr3_aa: CAISDGSSGANVLTF
cdr3_nt: TGTGCCATCAGTGACGGCAGCTCTGGGGCCAACGTCCTGACTTTC

j_call: TRBJ2-4
d_call: TRBD1
clone_size: many
v_call: TRBV2
cdr3_aa: CASLTGTGADIQYF
cdr3_nt: TGTGCCAGCCTGACCGGGACAGGGGCGGACATTCAGTACTTC

j_call: TRBJ2-2
d_call: NA
clone_size: NA
v_call: TRBV5-4
cdr3_aa: CASSLQNTGELFF
cdr3_nt: TGTGCCAGCAGCTTACAGAACACCGGGGAGCTGTTTTTT

j_call: TRBJ1-2
d_call: NA
clone_size: NA
v_call: TRBV7-8
cdr3_aa: CASRSTNYGYTF
cdr3_nt: TGTGCCAGCAGAAGCACTAACTATGGCTACACCTTC

j_call: TRBJ2-1
d_call: TRBD2
clone_size: many
v_call: TRBV20-1
cdr3_aa: CSARLSGGIYNEQFF
cdr3_nt: TGCAGTGCCAGGCTAAGCGGGGGGATTTACAATGAGCAGTTCTTC

j_call: TRBJ1-2
d_call: TRBD1
clone_size: NA
v_call: TRBV12-3/TRBV12-4
cdr3_aa: CASSFTGGIGYTF
cdr3_nt: TGTGCCAGCAGTTTCACAGGGGGCATCGGCTACACCTTC

j_call: TRBJ1-2
d_call: NA
clone_size: few
v_call: TRBV30
cdr3_aa: CAWSVQNSYGYTF
cdr3_nt: TGTGCCTGGAGTGTACAGAACAGCTATGGCTACACCTTC

j_call: TRBJ1-5
d_call: NA
clone_size: few
v_call: TRBV20-1
cdr3_aa: CSAREAPARPQHF
cdr3_nt: TGCAGTGCTAGAGAGGCGCCGGCACGGCCCCAGCATTTT

j_call: TRBJ2-2
d_call: NA
clone_size: NA
v_call: TRBV5-4
cdr3_aa: CASSSMFRSGELFF
cdr3_nt: TGTGCCAGCAGCTCAATGTTCCGGAGTGGGGAGCTGTTTTTT

j_call: TRBJ2-7
d_call: NA
clone_size: many
v_call: TRBV6-2/TRBV6-3
cdr3_aa: CASSPPGLLTYEQYF
cdr3_nt: TGTGCCAGCAGCCCGCCGGGACTTCTAACCTACGAGCAGTACTTC

j_call: TRBJ2-7
d_call: NA
clone_size: once
v_call: TRBV21-1
cdr3_aa: CASSRTPAPPYEQYF
cdr3_nt: TGTGCCAGCAGCAGGACTCCAGCCCCCCCCTACGAGCAGTACTTC

j_call: TRBJ2-1
d_call: NA
clone_size: NA
v_call: TRBV6-2/TRBV6-3
cdr3_aa: CASSTRPGSSYNEQFF
cdr3_nt: TGTGCCAGCAGTACCCGGCCAGGAAGCTCCTACAATGAGCAGTTCTTC

j_call: TRBJ2-5
d_call: NA
clone_size: NA
v_call: TRBV2
cdr3_aa: CASSEAQARAQETQYF
cdr3_nt: TGTGCCAGCAGTGAAGCGCAGGCCAGGGCGCAAGAGACCCAGTACTTC

j_call: TRBJ1-1
d_call: TRBD1
clone_size: NA
v_call: TRBV29-1
cdr3_aa: CSATRQGNTEAFF
cdr3_nt: TGCAGCGCGACCCGACAGGGTAACACTGAAGCTTTCTTT

j_call: TRBJ1-1
d_call: NA
clone_size: many
v_call: TRBV6-5
cdr3_aa: CASSYNRRDTEAFF
cdr3_nt: TGTGCCAGCAGTTACAACAGGAGGGACACTGAAGCTTTCTTT

j_call: TRBJ2-7
d_call: TRBD1
clone_size: NA
v_call: TRBV5-1
cdr3_aa: CASSLEGQAPYEQYF
cdr3_nt: TGCGCCAGCAGCTTGGAGGGACAGGCCCCCTACGAGCAGTACTTC

j_call: TRBJ2-7
d_call: TRBD2
clone_size: NA
v_call: TRBV7-2
cdr3_aa: CASSLGLAGVSEQYF
cdr3_nt: TGTGCCAGCAGCCTGGGACTAGCGGGAGTATCCGAGCAGTACTTC

j_call: TRBJ2-4
d_call: NA
clone_size: NA
v_call: TRBV9
cdr3_aa: CASSVERGDAKNIQYF
cdr3_nt: TGTGCCAGCAGCGTAGAAAGGGGCGATGCCAAAAACATTCAGTACTTC

j_call: TRBJ2-3
d_call: NA
clone_size: NA
v_call: TRBV20-1
cdr3_aa: CSARDTLRDTQYF
cdr3_nt: TGCAGTGCTAGAGATACCCTGAGAGATACGCAGTATTTT

j_call: TRBJ2-2
d_call: TRBD2
clone_size: few
v_call: TRBV6-6
cdr3_aa: CASSYFGTSGTGELFF
cdr3_nt: TGTGCCAGCAGTTACTTTGGGACTAGCGGCACCGGGGAGCTGTTTTTT

j_call: TRBJ2-3
d_call: NA
clone_size: NA
v_call: TRBV6-1
cdr3_aa: CASTPSTDTQYF
cdr3_nt: TGTGCCAGCACCCCCAGCACAGATACGCAGTATTTT

j_call: TRBJ2-4
d_call: NA
clone_size: many
v_call: TRBV19
cdr3_aa: CASRSTSPNIQYF
cdr3_nt: TGTGCCAGTAGGTCGACTAGTCCGAACATTCAGTACTTC

j_call: TRBJ2-3
d_call: NA
clone_size: few
v_call: TRBV11-2
cdr3_aa: CASSSWTSEGIDTQYF
cdr3_nt: TGTGCCAGCAGCTCGTGGACCTCCGAGGGGATAGATACGCAGTATTTT

j_call: TRBJ2-7
d_call: TRBD1
clone_size: NA
v_call: TRBV7-7
cdr3_aa: CASSFRSGGSYEQYF
cdr3_nt: TGTGCTAGCAGCTTTAGGTCAGGGGGTTCCTACGAGCAGTACTTC

j_call: TRBJ2-1
d_call: NA
clone_size: NA
v_call: TRBV11-2
cdr3_aa: CASSLVRDEQFF
cdr3_nt: TGTGCCAGCAGCTTGGTCCGGGATGAGCAGTTCTTC

j_call: TRBJ2-5
d_call: TRBD1
clone_size: NA
v_call: TRBV10-2
cdr3_aa: CASSWDRGSQETQYF
cdr3_nt: TGCGCCAGCAGCTGGGACAGGGGCAGCCAAGAGACCCAGTACTTC

j_call: TRBJ1-6
d_call: NA
clone_size: NA
v_call: TRBV29-1
cdr3_aa: CSATAGPDSPLHF
cdr3_nt: TGCAGCGCCACGGCAGGGCCGGATTCACCCCTCCACTTT

j_call: TRBJ1-5
d_call: NA
clone_size: many
v_call: TRBV5-5
cdr3_aa: CASSLAPGVNQPQHF
cdr3_nt: TGTGCCAGCAGCTTGGCCCCAGGGGTAAATCAGCCCCAGCATTTT

j_call: TRBJ2-1
d_call: TRBD1
clone_size: few
v_call: TRBV7-3
cdr3_aa: CASSRGQYNEQFF
cdr3_nt: TGTGCCAGCAGCCGGGGACAGTACAATGAGCAGTTCTTC

j_call: TRBJ2-6
d_call: NA
clone_size: NA
v_call: TRBV2
cdr3_aa: CASSAGANVLTF
cdr3_nt: TGTGCCAGCAGTGCTGGGGCCAACGTCCTGACTTTC

j_call: TRBJ2-7
d_call: NA
clone_size: few
v_call: TRBV28
cdr3_aa: CASSFSGGPSDEQYF
cdr3_nt: TGTGCCAGCAGTTTTTCCGGGGGGCCCTCGGACGAGCAGTACTTC

j_call: TRBJ2-1
d_call: TRBD1
clone_size: NA
v_call: TRBV27
cdr3_aa: CASSPGQGRLAYNEQFF
cdr3_nt: TGTGCCAGCAGTCCCGGACAGGGCCGCCTGGCCTACAATGAGCAGTTCTTC

j_call: TRBJ1-2
d_call: NA
clone_size: NA
v_call: TRBV4-3
cdr3_aa: CASSQRFASYGYTF
cdr3_nt: TGCGCCAGCAGCCAACGTTTCGCCTCTTATGGCTACACCTTC

j_call: TRBJ1-6
d_call: TRBD1
clone_size: NA
v_call: TRBV6-1
cdr3_aa: CASKGRGTYNSPLHF
cdr3_nt: TGTGCCAGCAAGGGCAGGGGGACCTATAATTCACCCCTCCACTTT

j_call: TRBJ2-3
d_call: NA
clone_size: many
v_call: TRBV7-8
cdr3_aa: CASSSTRGADTQYF
cdr3_nt: TGTGCCAGCAGCTCCACCCGCGGGGCAGATACGCAGTATTTT

j_call: TRBJ1-5
d_call: NA
clone_size: few
v_call: TRBV12-3/TRBV12-4
cdr3_aa: CASSPTPSGNQPQHF
cdr3_nt: TGTGCCAGCAGTCCCACCCCGTCGGGCAATCAGCCCCAGCATTTT

j_call: TRBJ1-6
d_call: TRBD1
clone_size: few
v_call: TRBV2
cdr3_aa: CASIGTGHSVGDSPLHF
cdr3_nt: TGTGCCAGCATTGGGACAGGGCACTCCGTCGGGGATTCACCCCTCCACTTT

j_call: TRBJ2-7
d_call: TRBD2
clone_size: NA
v_call: TRBV7-3
cdr3_aa: CASSLAAGGVYEQYF
cdr3_nt: TGTGCCAGCAGCTTAGCGGCGGGAGGGGTGTACGAGCAGTACTTC

j_call: TRBJ2-2
d_call: NA
clone_size: few
v_call: TRBV15
cdr3_aa: CATAPGTPNTGELFF
cdr3_nt: TGTGCCACCGCCCCTGGGACACCGAACACCGGGGAGCTGTTTTTT

j_call: TRBJ2-3
d_call: NA
clone_size: few
v_call: TRBV29-1
cdr3_aa: CSVEDGARGTDTQYF
cdr3_nt: TGCAGCGTTGAAGATGGGGCTAGGGGGACAGATACGCAGTATTTT

j_call: TRBJ1-2
d_call: TRBD1
clone_size: few
v_call: TRBV5-1
cdr3_aa: CASSFLWTGSYGYTF
cdr3_nt: TGCGCCAGCAGCTTCCTGTGGACAGGGAGCTATGGCTACACCTTC

j_call: TRBJ2-3
d_call: NA
clone_size: few
v_call: TRBV9
cdr3_aa: CASSVETAADTQYF
cdr3_nt: TGTGCCAGCAGCGTAGAAACGGCGGCGGATACGCAGTATTTT

j_call: TRBJ1-2
d_call: NA
clone_size: few
v_call: TRBV29-1
cdr3_aa: CSVETPRQDGYTF
cdr3_nt: TGCAGCGTTGAAACCCCTAGGCAGGATGGCTACACCTTC